This TCR beta chain appears in the sequencing data of a study of OX40 agonist ivuxolimab in advanced cancers. Study overall: Given to patients was ivuxolimab, an agonistic anti-OX40 (CD134) antibody.

Measured with immunoSEQ multiplex PCR; TCRdb has only the in-frame clones, and not every one. The table has around 100,000 clones, 90% to 95% seen once. Study-level findings and limits: It was not determined which antigens were specifically recognized by the peripheral T cells that had undergone clonal expansion.

This clone has just one count. What it binds is not known. This CDR3 contains 15 residues. V lost 8 bases and J lost 0, with 14 bases in between. Germline CDR1 reads SNHLY; CDR2 reads FYNNEI. This receptor was identified in an adult with an advanced solid tumor such as melanoma, head and neck, liver or kidney cancer. The starting material was CD4+ or CD8+ T cells sorted from blood, obtained in a trial of the OX40 agonist ivuxolimab. The chain couples TRBV2 to TRBJ1-5; D is undetermined. The CDR3 region is CASGPRGYSNQPQHF. In nucleotides, the CDR3 is TGTGCCAGCGGCCCCCGAGGCTATAGCAATCAGCCCCAGCATTTT.